This TCR beta chain was documented in a study of control samples from healthy donors and cancer patients. Sequenced by immunoSEQ multiplex PCR; TCRdb stores in-frame clones only, minus some. Among about 160,000 clones listed, 96% were seen once. Unmatched junction bases numbered 8, after V lost 0 bases and J lost 13 bases. CDR1 and CDR2 from the germline V gene are SNHLY and FYNNEI. The CDR3 spans 16 residues. The source of this sequence is a young woman in good health. The specimen was blood. V gene TRBV2 combines with J gene TRBJ2-1, with 14 bases identical to TRBD2. The CDR3 protein is CASSEAGLAGAQEQFF. CDR3 in DNA: TGTGCCAGCAGTGAAGCGGGACTAGCGGGGGCACAGGAACAGTTCTTC.